A selection of T cell receptor beta chains follows, all from one sample in a study of beta chain features in type 1 diabetes. The assay was immunoSEQ multiplex PCR, and TCRdb's table has in-frame clones only and misses some. The sample records 120,000 or so clones, about 18% being singletons. Material for sequencing was central memory CD4+ T cells from blood. Every receptor here comes from a man aged 18 to 35 with type 1 diabetes. Each CDR3 is given with its conserved first and last residue. The D gene is left open where the match is weak. Only some rows state a clone size, as once, few, many or a class for expanded clones.

d_call: NA
j_call: TRBJ1-2
clone_size: NA
v_call: TRBV5-4
cdr3_nt: TGTGCCAGCAGCTGGCAGTGGGACTATGGCTACACCTTC
cdr3_aa: CASSWQWDYGYTF

d_call: TRBD1
j_call: TRBJ2-7
clone_size: many
v_call: TRBV4-3
cdr3_nt: TGCGCCAGCAGCCAAGAGACAGGGTCTAACGAGCAGTACTTC
cdr3_aa: CASSQETGSNEQYF

d_call: NA
j_call: TRBJ1-1
clone_size: NA
v_call: TRBV30
cdr3_nt: TGTGCCTGGGAAATACAGGGCAACACTGAAGCTTTCTTT
cdr3_aa: CAWEIQGNTEAFF

d_call: NA
j_call: TRBJ2-7
clone_size: few
v_call: TRBV30
cdr3_nt: TGTGCCTGGAGTGTACTGGGGCCCCACGAGCAGTACTTC
cdr3_aa: CAWSVLGPHEQYF

d_call: NA
j_call: TRBJ1-2
clone_size: NA
v_call: TRBV5-6
cdr3_nt: TGTGCCAGCAACGTAGGGGGAAGCTATGGCTACACCTTC
cdr3_aa: CASNVGGSYGYTF

d_call: NA
j_call: TRBJ2-3
clone_size: few
v_call: TRBV28
cdr3_nt: TGTGCCAGCAGTCCGATCGGTTTGGGGACAGATACGCAGTATTTT
cdr3_aa: CASSPIGLGTDTQYF

d_call: NA
j_call: TRBJ2-7
clone_size: NA
v_call: TRBV27
cdr3_nt: TGTGCCAGCAGTTTGGGGGGCTACGAGCAGTACTTC
cdr3_aa: CASSLGGYEQYF

d_call: TRBD1
j_call: TRBJ1-5
clone_size: NA
v_call: TRBV2
cdr3_nt: TGTGCCAGCAGTGTCGGGGACAGCAAGAATCAGCCCCAGCATTTT
cdr3_aa: CASSVGDSKNQPQHF

d_call: NA
j_call: TRBJ2-2
clone_size: many
v_call: TRBV2
cdr3_nt: TGTGCCAGCCGGCTTACGGCGGGGGCGGACACCGGGGAGCTGTTTTTT
cdr3_aa: CASRLTAGADTGELFF

d_call: NA
j_call: TRBJ2-3
clone_size: NA
v_call: TRBV30
cdr3_nt: TGTGCCTGGAGTGTACGTAGGGCAGATACGCAGTATTTT
cdr3_aa: CAWSVRRADTQYF

d_call: NA
j_call: TRBJ2-2
clone_size: NA
v_call: TRBV21-1
cdr3_nt: TGTGCCAGCAGCAACACCGGGGAGCTGTTTTTT
cdr3_aa: CASSNTGELFF

d_call: NA
j_call: TRBJ2-5
clone_size: NA
v_call: TRBV28
cdr3_nt: TGTGCCAGCAGTTTTGTAGGTAAAGAGACCCAGTACTTC
cdr3_aa: CASSFVGKETQYF

d_call: TRBD1
j_call: TRBJ2-5
clone_size: many
v_call: TRBV18
cdr3_nt: TGTGCCAGCTCACCACCGGGGACAGTGAAAGAGACCCAGTACTTC
cdr3_aa: CASSPPGTVKETQYF

d_call: NA
j_call: TRBJ2-3
clone_size: few
v_call: TRBV7-2
cdr3_nt: TGTGCCAGCAGCTTAGGCGGAGACATGGATACGCAGTATTTT
cdr3_aa: CASSLGGDMDTQYF

d_call: TRBD1
j_call: TRBJ2-6
clone_size: NA
v_call: TRBV18
cdr3_nt: TGTGCCAGCTCACCACCCGGGACAGGCTCCTCTGGGGCCAACGTCCTGACTTTC
cdr3_aa: CASSPPGTGSSGANVLTF

d_call: NA
j_call: TRBJ2-1
clone_size: NA
v_call: TRBV9
cdr3_nt: TGTGCCAGCAGCGCCCAGGGGGTAGCGGGCAATGAGCAGTTCTTC
cdr3_aa: CASSAQGVAGNEQFF

d_call: NA
j_call: TRBJ2-7
clone_size: NA
v_call: TRBV6-1
cdr3_nt: TGTGCCAGCAGTTTAGCGTTTAGCTCCTACGAGCAGTACTTC
cdr3_aa: CASSLAFSSYEQYF

d_call: NA
j_call: TRBJ1-1
clone_size: few
v_call: TRBV29-1
cdr3_nt: TGCAGCGTTGAGGCTTCGAGCAGGCGGGACACTGAAGCTTTCTTT
cdr3_aa: CSVEASSRRDTEAFF

d_call: NA
j_call: TRBJ1-1
clone_size: NA
v_call: TRBV5-1
cdr3_nt: TGCGCCAGCAGCTTGGGTCCAGTGAACACTGAAGCTTTCTTT
cdr3_aa: CASSLGPVNTEAFF

d_call: TRBD1
j_call: TRBJ1-1
clone_size: NA
v_call: TRBV2
cdr3_nt: TGTGCCAGCAGAGACTGGACAGGGTGGACTGAAGCTTTCTTT
cdr3_aa: CASRDWTGWTEAFF

d_call: TRBD2
j_call: TRBJ2-5
clone_size: few
v_call: TRBV6-5
cdr3_nt: TGTGCCAGCAGTTACTGGCTAGCGGGGGGACAAGAGACCCAGTACTTC
cdr3_aa: CASSYWLAGGQETQYF

d_call: TRBD1
j_call: TRBJ1-4
clone_size: few
v_call: TRBV10-3
cdr3_nt: TGTGCCAGCAGGAAGACAGGGAGTAATGAAAAACTGTTTTTT
cdr3_aa: CASRKTGSNEKLFF

d_call: NA
j_call: TRBJ1-2
clone_size: few
v_call: TRBV30
cdr3_nt: TGTGCCTGGAGTGTACGTGCCTATGGCTACACCTTC
cdr3_aa: CAWSVRAYGYTF

d_call: NA
j_call: TRBJ2-1
clone_size: few
v_call: TRBV18
cdr3_nt: TGTGCCAGCTCACCTTCCGCAGCCACCTACAATGAGCAGTTCTTC
cdr3_aa: CASSPSAATYNEQFF

d_call: NA
j_call: TRBJ2-7
clone_size: NA
v_call: TRBV30
cdr3_nt: TGTGCCTGGAGAACCCCATCCTACGAGCAGTACTTC
cdr3_aa: CAWRTPSYEQYF

d_call: TRBD1
j_call: TRBJ2-7
clone_size: few
v_call: TRBV11-2
cdr3_nt: TGTGCCAGCAGACCCCGGGACAGGGTCGATGGCGAGCAGTACTTC
cdr3_aa: CASRPRDRVDGEQYF

d_call: NA
j_call: TRBJ1-5
clone_size: NA
v_call: TRBV30
cdr3_nt: TGTGCGTGGGCCGAGGGATTACATAGCAATCAGCCCCAGCATTTT
cdr3_aa: CAWAEGLHSNQPQHF

d_call: NA
j_call: TRBJ2-3
clone_size: many
v_call: TRBV9
cdr3_nt: TGTGCCAGCAGCGTAGCACAAGTACCAGATACGCAGTATTTT
cdr3_aa: CASSVAQVPDTQYF

d_call: NA
j_call: TRBJ2-3
clone_size: many
v_call: TRBV7-9
cdr3_nt: TGTGCCAGCAGGTTCGGGCCGACGGACATTATGAGGTCAGATACGCAGTATTTT
cdr3_aa: CASRFGPTDIMRSDTQYF

d_call: TRBD2
j_call: TRBJ2-1
clone_size: NA
v_call: TRBV18
cdr3_nt: TGTGCCAGCTCACCACCGGGAGGGAATGAGCAGTTCTTC
cdr3_aa: CASSPPGGNEQFF

d_call: TRBD2
j_call: TRBJ2-3
clone_size: NA
v_call: TRBV29-1
cdr3_nt: TGCAGCTCGGCGAGATTAGCGGGGGACACAGATACGCAGTATTTT
cdr3_aa: CSSARLAGDTDTQYF

d_call: TRBD2
j_call: TRBJ2-3
clone_size: few
v_call: TRBV7-2
cdr3_nt: TGTGCCAGCAGCTTAGAGTATCGGGGGGGCACAGATACGCAGTATTTT
cdr3_aa: CASSLEYRGGTDTQYF

d_call: NA
j_call: TRBJ2-7
clone_size: few
v_call: TRBV7-2
cdr3_nt: TGTGCCAGCAGCCCAGGGGATGCGTTAGAGCAGTACTTC
cdr3_aa: CASSPGDALEQYF

d_call: TRBD1
j_call: TRBJ1-4
clone_size: NA
v_call: TRBV28
cdr3_nt: TGTGCCAGCAGTTTTTTACAGGGGGGAGATGAAAAACTGTTTTTT
cdr3_aa: CASSFLQGGDEKLFF

d_call: NA
j_call: TRBJ1-2
clone_size: NA
v_call: TRBV5-1
cdr3_nt: TGCGCCAGCAGCTTGCGTGGAGACAAGGCCGAGGGCTACACCTTC
cdr3_aa: CASSLRGDKAEGYTF

d_call: NA
j_call: TRBJ2-7
clone_size: NA
v_call: TRBV5-1
cdr3_nt: TGCGCCAGCAGCTTGGTACTAGCATCCTACGAGCAGTACTTC
cdr3_aa: CASSLVLASYEQYF

d_call: NA
j_call: TRBJ2-5
clone_size: NA
v_call: TRBV18
cdr3_nt: TGCGCCAGCTCACCTCCAGGGGCCCAGTACTTC
cdr3_aa: CASSPPGAQYF

d_call: TRBD2
j_call: TRBJ2-3
clone_size: NA
v_call: TRBV28
cdr3_nt: TGTGCCAGCAGGCGGGGACTAGCGGGGGCAGATACGCAGTATTTT
cdr3_aa: CASRRGLAGADTQYF

d_call: TRBD2
j_call: TRBJ2-1
clone_size: NA
v_call: TRBV9
cdr3_nt: TGTGCCAGCAGCGTCGACGCGGGAGAAATTTTCTTC
cdr3_aa: CASSVDAGEIFF

d_call: NA
j_call: TRBJ1-2
clone_size: NA
v_call: TRBV29-1
cdr3_nt: TGCAGCGTTGAATTACTCCCCGGGGGCTATGGCTACACCTTC
cdr3_aa: CSVELLPGGYGYTF

d_call: NA
j_call: TRBJ1-2
clone_size: few
v_call: TRBV5-1
cdr3_nt: TGCGCCAGCAGCTTGGAAAGGACAGCCCATGGCTACACCTTC
cdr3_aa: CASSLERTAHGYTF

d_call: NA
j_call: TRBJ2-3
clone_size: few
v_call: TRBV6-1
cdr3_nt: TGTGCCAGCCGAGCAGGAGATACGCAGTATTTT
cdr3_aa: CASRAGDTQYF